A selection of T cell receptor beta chains follows, all from one sample in a study of blood T cell repertoires in COVID-19. TCRdb's copy holds only in-frame clones and misses some; the assay was immunoSEQ multiplex PCR. The profile shows under 45,000 clones, 75% to 90% of them singletons. Sequencing used peripheral blood. The receptor set was obtained from a man between 60 and 75 years old with active COVID-19. The CDR3 runs from the conserved cysteine through the conserved F or W. The D gene is left open where the match is weak. Clone size is shown for a subset of rows, as once, few, many or a class of expanded clone.

>once|TRBV18|TRBD1|TRBJ2-1
TGTGCCAGCTCACAACGGGACAGGGAGGGCAATGAGCAGTTCTTC
CASSQRDREGNEQFF
>NA|TRBV12-3/TRBV12-4|NA|TRBJ2-3
TGTGCCAGCAGACTAGCTCGGGCAGATACGCAGTATTTT
CASRLARADTQYF
>NA|TRBV6-6|TRBD2|TRBJ2-7
TGTGCCAGCAGTTCCTGGACTAGCGGTTCCTACGAGCAGTACTTC
CASSSWTSGSYEQYF
>NA|TRBV28|NA|TRBJ1-4
TGTGCCAGCAGTACTTCAAGCGCCCCAAATGAAAAACTGTTTTTT
CASSTSSAPNEKLFF
>large|TRBV6-2/TRBV6-3|NA|TRBJ1-2
TGTGCCAGCAGTGGGGCCAGCATCTCTTATGGCTACACCTTC
CASSGASISYGYTF
>NA|TRBV4-2|TRBD1|TRBJ2-3
TGTGCCAGCAGCGAGGACAGGGGGCCGCCCACAGATACGCAGTATTTT
CASSEDRGPPTDTQYF
>NA|TRBV3-1/TRBV3-2|NA|TRBJ2-7
TGTGCCAGCACCTCCGCAGTTGGTGCTTACGAGCAGTACTTC
CASTSAVGAYEQYF
>NA|TRBV5-5|TRBD1|TRBJ1-6
TGTGCCAGCAGCTTGGAGGGGGCGACCCCCGGTCCCCTCCACTTT
CASSLEGATPGPLHF
>NA|TRBV27|NA|TRBJ2-3
TGTGCCACCAAAATAAATAAGGGTGTTGCCCTGGCAGGGGGCACAGATACGCAGTATTTT
CATKINKGVALAGGTDTQYF
>once|TRBV5-5|NA|TRBJ1-1
TGTGCCAGCAGCTTGGGGTGGGGCACAAACACTGAAGCTTTCTTT
CASSLGWGTNTEAFF
>NA|TRBV7-2|NA|TRBJ2-2
TGTGCCAGCAGCCCTGTATTGAGCACCGGGGAGCTGTTTTTT
CASSPVLSTGELFF
>NA|TRBV12-2|NA|TRBJ2-1
TGTGCAAGTCGCCCCTCCCCAGCGGGAGGGCGGACGTTTGAGCAGTTCTTC
CASRPSPAGGRTFEQFF
>NA|TRBV5-1|NA|TRBJ1-1
TGCGCCAGCAGCTTCGGGGGTAGTAGTACTGAAGCTTTCTTT
CASSFGGSSTEAFF
>NA|TRBV9|TRBD1|TRBJ1-1
TGTGCCCTACTAATACAGGGGATGAACACTGAAGCTTTCTTT
CALLIQGMNTEAFF
>once|TRBV11-2|NA|TRBJ1-1
TGTGCCAGCAGCCCCCCGCACCGGGACACTGAAGCTTTCTTT
CASSPPHRDTEAFF
>NA|TRBV7-2|NA|TRBJ2-7
TGTGCCAGCAGCCGAGTAAACTACGAGCAGTACTTC
CASSRVNYEQYF
>NA|TRBV6-2/TRBV6-3|NA|TRBJ2-7
TGTGCCAGCAGTTACAAGGGACCGCGGGAATTCTACGAGCAGTACTTC
CASSYKGPREFYEQYF
>NA|TRBV3-1/TRBV3-2|TRBD1|TRBJ1-1
TGTGCCAGCAGCCCCATCTGGGACAGATTGAACACTGAAGCTTTCTTT
CASSPIWDRLNTEAFF
>few|TRBV18|NA|TRBJ1-1
TGTGCCAGCTTCCCGACACCGTTGAACACTGAAGCTTTCTTT
CASFPTPLNTEAFF
>NA|TRBV7-3|TRBD2|TRBJ2-3
TGTGCCAGCAGCTTGGTTGCAGCGGGAGGCGGAGATACGCAGTATTTT
CASSLVAAGGGDTQYF
>NA|TRBV18|TRBD1|TRBJ2-7
TGTGCCAGCTCACCAAGGCGACAGGGAGATGTGGCCTACGAGCAGTACTTC
CASSPRRQGDVAYEQYF
>NA|TRBV4-3|NA|TRBJ2-1
TGCGCCAGCAGCCAAGATCAACAGGCCCAGCAGTTCTTC
CASSQDQQAQQFF
>NA|TRBV20-1|TRBD2|TRBJ2-1
TGCAGTGCTAGTGTGGGGACTAGCGAGTCTTTAGAGCAGTTCTTC
CSASVGTSESLEQFF
>NA|TRBV9|TRBD1|TRBJ1-1
TGTGCCAGCAGCGCTGGACAGGGAGTCACTGAAGCTTTCTTT
CASSAGQGVTEAFF
>NA|TRBV4-1|TRBD2|TRBJ2-5
TGCGCCAGCAGCCAAGATGGAGTGACTAGCGGGAGGGCCAGAGAGACCCAGTACTTC
CASSQDGVTSGRARETQYF
>NA|TRBV5-1|NA|TRBJ1-3
TGCGCCAGCAGCTTGGGGACAGCCTCTGGAAACACCATATATTTT
CASSLGTASGNTIYF
>NA|TRBV11-2|NA|TRBJ1-1
TGTGCCAGCAGGGATACTAGGGGGGGGCGGACTGAAGCTTTCTTT
CASRDTRGGRTEAFF
>NA|TRBV11-2|TRBD1|TRBJ2-7
TGTGCCAGCAGGGGACAGGGGGCGGGCGAGCAGTACTTC
CASRGQGAGEQYF
>NA|TRBV27|TRBD1|TRBJ1-1
TGTGCCAGCAGTTTGACAGGGAGCGACACTGAAGCTTTCTTT
CASSLTGSDTEAFF
>NA|TRBV3-1/TRBV3-2|TRBD2|TRBJ2-7
TGTGCCAGCAGCCTCTTAGCGGGAGGGCCTAGCGAGCAGTACTTC
CASSLLAGGPSEQYF
>NA|TRBV3-1/TRBV3-2|NA|TRBJ1-5
TGTGCCAGCAGCCAAGGAGGGGGATCGGTGAGCAATCAGCCCCAGCATTTT
CASSQGGGSVSNQPQHF
>NA|TRBV29-1|NA|TRBJ2-3
TGCAGCGTTGATGGCCAGGGCGGCACAGATACGCAGTATTTT
CSVDGQGGTDTQYF
>NA|TRBV5-1|TRBD2|TRBJ2-5
TGCGCCAGCAGCCCTACTAGCGGGAGAGGAGAGACCCAGTACTTC
CASSPTSGRGETQYF
>few|TRBV18|TRBD1|TRBJ2-2
TGTGCCAGCTCACCACTTTACGGGACAGGGAACACCGGGGAGCTGTTTTTT
CASSPLYGTGNTGELFF
>NA|TRBV7-3|TRBD1|TRBJ2-5
TGTGCCAGCAGCCTCACAGGGGGCGAGGGAGAGACCCAGTACTTC
CASSLTGGEGETQYF
>medium-sized|TRBV4-1|NA|TRBJ1-5
TGCGCCAGCAGCCAAGAGGCAGACTATAGCAATCAGCCCCAGCATTTT
CASSQEADYSNQPQHF
>once|TRBV7-3|NA|TRBJ2-7
TGTGCCAGCAGCTTAGACTCCCGCGGGTCCTACGAGCAGTACTTC
CASSLDSRGSYEQYF
>NA|TRBV11-2|NA|TRBJ1-6
TGTGCCAGCAGCTTAGGGACAGCTAATTCACCCCTCCACTTT
CASSLGTANSPLHF
>NA|TRBV7-8|NA|TRBJ1-1
TGTGCCAGCAGCTTAGCGGCGGGAGGAGCTTTCTTT
CASSLAAGGAFF
>NA|TRBV2|NA|TRBJ1-2
TGTGCCAGCAGTGACGAAGGGGTAGGGTATGGCTACACCTTC
CASSDEGVGYGYTF
>NA|TRBV4-1|TRBD2|TRBJ2-1
TGCGCCAGCAGCCGCGCAGGGGGACTAGCGGGAACCTACAATGAGCAGTTCTTC
CASSRAGGLAGTYNEQFF
>NA|TRBV6-1|NA|TRBJ2-3
TGTGCCAGCAGTGAAGGGGCAGGGGGCACAGATACGCAGTATTTT
CASSEGAGGTDTQYF
>NA|TRBV18|NA|TRBJ1-5
TGTGCCAGCTCATCTTCAGGGGTGGGGAATCAGCCCCAGCATTTT
CASSSSGVGNQPQHF
>medium-sized|TRBV6-6|NA|TRBJ1-5
TGTGCCAGCACCAGCGGGCGGCCCCAGCATTTT
CASTSGRPQHF
>NA|TRBV6-5|TRBD1|TRBJ1-1
TGTGCCAGCAGTCACACACAGGGGATTGAAGCTTTCTTT
CASSHTQGIEAFF
>few|TRBV7-2|TRBD1|TRBJ1-4
TGTGCCAGCAGCTGGGGACAGGGGGATAATGAAAAACTGTTTTTT
CASSWGQGDNEKLFF
>NA|TRBV24-1|NA|TRBJ1-2
TGTGCCACCAGTGATGCGACAACCAACTATGGCTACACCTTC
CATSDATTNYGYTF
>once|TRBV3-1/TRBV3-2|NA|TRBJ1-5
TGTGCCAGCAGCCAGGCTCAAGGGGCCAATCAGCCCCAGCATTTT
CASSQAQGANQPQHF
>NA|TRBV10-2|TRBD2|TRBJ2-7
TGCGCCAGCAGTGAGTGGCCACTAGCGGGCCTGCCCATCTCCTACGAGCAGTACTTC
CASSEWPLAGLPISYEQYF
>once|TRBV20-1|NA|TRBJ2-7
TGCAGTGCTCCGAGAGACTACGAGCAGTACTTC
CSAPRDYEQYF
>NA|TRBV6-5|NA|TRBJ2-7
TGTGCCAGCAGTCGCCAGGGGCGGGACGAGCAGTACTTC
CASSRQGRDEQYF
>NA|TRBV2|TRBD1|TRBJ1-2
TGTGCCAGCAGTGTAGGGACAGGGTACTATGGCTACACCTTC
CASSVGTGYYGYTF
>NA|TRBV11-2|TRBD1|TRBJ1-6
TGTGCCAGCAGCTCGGGACAGGAAAATTCACCCCTCCACTTT
CASSSGQENSPLHF
>many|TRBV9|TRBD2|TRBJ2-7
TGTGCCAGCAGCGTAGGAGGGGAGGGGTCCGTGTACGAGCAGTACTTC
CASSVGGEGSVYEQYF
>NA|TRBV18|TRBD1|TRBJ1-4
TGTGCCAGCTCACCTTCGATAGGGGGCACTGAAAAACTGTTTTTT
CASSPSIGGTEKLFF
>NA|TRBV19|NA|TRBJ2-3
TGTGCCAGTAGTATAGATAAAGGGGGCACAGATACGCAGTATTTT
CASSIDKGGTDTQYF
>NA|TRBV9|TRBD2|TRBJ2-5
TGTGCCAGCAGCCCCCAAGTGGCGGGAGAGGCCCAGTACTTC
CASSPQVAGEAQYF
>NA|TRBV7-3|TRBD2|TRBJ2-1
TGTGCCAGCAGCCCCCACATGGGGGAGGGCTTCAATGAGCAGTTCTTC
CASSPHMGEGFNEQFF
>NA|TRBV7-2|NA|TRBJ2-3
TGTGCCAGCAGCTTAGAGGTCGCCAGGGGGGCAGATACGCAGTATTTT
CASSLEVARGADTQYF